The 14 T cell receptor beta chains given below trace back to one sample, sequenced in a study of blood T cells in healthy people across ages. The authors ran a second PCR of about 6 to 12 cycles using a sample-barcoded 5' primer and a J-beta primer mix. TCRdb recomputed calls from the 5' RACE reads with MiXCR, one row per CDR3 protein. The sample shows around 1.1 million distinct CDR3 sequences, roughly two fifths of them seen only once. Sequenced material: blood. These receptors came from a young man in good health.

This clonotype was picked up a small number of times. The rearrangement links TRBV6-1 to TRBJ2-3, with TRBD2 as a possible D gene (5 bases). The CDR3 sequence is 11 residues long. The ends were cut back, 2 bases at V and 10 bases at J, with 7 bases in the middle. CDR1 and CDR2 (germline): MNHNS, SASEGT. The CDR3 region is CASSELDSQYF. CDR3 DNA sequence: TGTGCCAGCAGTGAATTGGACTCGCAGTATTTT.

This clonotype has a single count. The chain has TRBV20-1 and TRBJ2-5; unclear D gene. TRBJ2-1 matches the DNA end more closely, so the J call is doubtful. CDR1 is DFQATT, CDR2 SNEGSKA, per germline (reference sequence). This CDR3 is 16 amino acids long. The CDR3 region has the DNA TGCAGTGCTAGCTCCCCGGGCCGGGTCTACCAAGAGACCCAGTTCTTC. Translation gives CSASSPGRVYQETQFF.

This clonotype was observed a handful of times. This chain joins TRBV7-9 and TRBJ1-4; tentative D call: TRBD1 (6 bases). Germline lookup yields CDR1 SEHNR and CDR2 FQNEAQ (reference sequence). The V and J ends lost 5 bases and 0 bases respectively, with 13 bases between them. CDR3 length: 16 residues. The CDR3 bases are TGTGCCAGCAGCCCTCACCGACAGGCAACTAATGAAAAACTGTTTTTT. Its protein is CASSPHRQATNEKLFF.

This clonotype was found a few times. The V gene is TRBV20-1, the J gene TRBJ1-2; TRBD1 matches at 8 bases. V lost 0 bases to trimming and J lost 6 bases; unmatched junction nucleotides: 6. The germline CDR1 and CDR2 sequences are DFQATT and SNEGSKA (reference sequence). There are 14 residues in the CDR3. CDR3 protein: CSARDVQGDNGYTF. For the CDR3, the DNA is TGCAGTGCTAGAGATGTACAGGGGGACAATGGCTACACCTTC.

The table lists this clonotype with a few counts. This chain connects TRBV7-2 to TRBJ2-1; 9 nucleotides line up with TRBD1. The V and J ends lost 5 bases and 6 bases, in that order; junction bases with no gene match: 8. The CDR3 has 15 amino acids. CDR1 and CDR2 (germline): SGHTA, FQGNSA. CDR3 amino acids: CASSPSGTGSNEQFF. CDR3 coding DNA: TGTGCCAGCAGCCCTTCCGGGACAGGGTCCAATGAGCAGTTCTTC.

This clonotype was picked up one time. This chain uses TRBV6-2 or TRBV6-3 with TRBJ2-1; D might be TRBD1 (5 bases). The end of the DNA fits TRBJ2-7 better, so the J call may be wrong. The CDR3 runs 14 residues. Germline CDR1 reads MNHEY; CDR2 reads SVGEGT. The CDR3 DNA reads TGTGCCAGCAGGAAGACAGATTTCTACAATGAGCAGTACTTC. Translating it yields CASRKTDFYNEQYF.

The chain couples TRBV7-9 to TRBJ1-6; 7 nucleotides agree with TRBD1. V shed 7 bases and J 5 bases; nucleotides not matched to a gene: 5. The CDR3 is 14 residues long. Germline values: CDR1 SEHNR, CDR2 FQNEAQ (reference sequence). CDR3 residues: CASTLGTDNSPLHF. In DNA form, the CDR3 reads TGTGCCAGCACCCTGGGGACAGATAATTCACCCCTCCACTTT.

The chain carries TRBV9 and TRBJ2-3; D gene unclear. This CDR3 is built from 13 residues. Trimming removed 3 bases from V and 6 bases from J, with 11 bases in between. Germline loops: CDR1 SGDLS, CDR2 YYNGEE. In DNA form, the CDR3 reads TGTGCCAGCAGCGGGTATGACGGGGATACGCAGTATTTT. Amino acids: CASSGYDGDTQYF.

The chain combines TRBV9 with TRBJ1-2; no clear D gene. Germline V gene sequence: CDR1 SGDLS, CDR2 YYNGEE. The CDR3 covers 17 residues. V was pared by 0 bases and J by 0 bases, with 15 bases between. CDR3 sequence: CASSVDPDVRTNYGYTF. DNA of the CDR3: TGTGCCAGCAGCGTAGATCCAGACGTTCGTACTAACTATGGCTACACCTTC.

This chain connects TRBV7-2 to TRBJ2-7, with D tentatively TRBD1 (6 bases). The DNA end is more similar to TRBJ2-5, so the J call may be wrong. Germline assignment: CDR1 SGHTA and CDR2 FQGNSA. The CDR3 runs to 13 residues. The CDR3 nucleotides read TGTGCCAGCAGCTTTACAGGGTCCGAGACCCAGTACTTC. It encodes CASSFTGSETQYF.

This chain joins TRBV2 and TRBJ2-3; TRBD2 matches at 11 bases. CDR1 and CDR2 from the germline V gene are SNHLY and FYNNEI. CDR3 length: 14 amino acids. Losses at the gene ends were 7 bases for V and 5 bases for J; bases not matched to a gene: 5. The CDR3 protein is CASTIGLAGDTQYF. CDR3 DNA sequence: TGTGCCAGCACGATCGGACTAGCGGGAGATACGCAGTATTTT.

The chain has TRBV7-9 and TRBJ1-2; the D gene is possibly TRBD1 (6 bases). The germline V and J ends were trimmed by 5 bases and 12 bases, with 19 bases remaining between them. CDR1 and CDR2 (germline): SEHNR, FQNEAQ (reference sequence). The CDR3 totals 13 residues. CDR3 sequence reads: CASSPSGAQLHTF. The CDR3 DNA reads as TGTGCCAGCAGCCCCTCGGGGGCCCAACTACACACCTTC.

The chain joins TRBV14 to TRBJ1-1; a weak D match, TRBD1 (5 bases). The ends were cut back, 0 bases at V and 1 base at J, with 21 bases in the middle. The CDR3 spans 19 residues. Per germline, CDR1 SGHDN and CDR2 FVKESK. The CDR3 reads CASSQEDPGYLSWNTEAFF. The CDR3 coding sequence is TGTGCCAGCAGCCAAGAAGATCCAGGGTACCTGTCTTGGAACACTGAAGCTTTCTTT.

J is TRBJ2-3 and V is TRBV12-3 or TRBV12-4; 7 positions match TRBD1. The CDR3 sequence is 13 residues long. V lost 5 bases, J lost 5 bases, and 4 bases stayed unmatched. The CDR3 reads CASSQTGIDTQYF. In DNA form, the CDR3 reads TGTGCCAGCAGTCAGACAGGGATAGATACGCAGTATTTT.